A selection of T cell receptor beta chains follows, all from one sample in a study of blood T cell repertoires in COVID-19. Using immunoSEQ multiplex PCR, the repertoire was profiled, and TCRdb retains in-frame clones only, with some absent. The data hold fewer than 200,000 clones, with about 80% observed a single time. The sequencing input was peripheral blood. The receptor source for this set is a man between 60 and 70 years old with acute or convalescent COVID-19. The CDR3 runs from the conserved cysteine through the conserved F or W. A D gene is named only where the DNA matches it firmly. Not every row has a clone size; where given, it reads once, few, many or a size class.

TGTGCCAGCTCCAGTACAGGGGGAAATGGCTACACCTTC	CASSSTGGNGYTF	13	TRBD1	-	TRBV4-2	TRBJ1-2
TGTGCCTGGAGTCACGCCGGACAGATCTATGGCTACACCTTC	CAWSHAGQIYGYTF	14	-	once	TRBV30	TRBJ1-2
TGTGCCAGCAGCTTATTCGGGGAGGATTTTCAGTACTTC	CASSLFGEDFQYF	13	-	once	TRBV7-2	TRBJ2-7
TGTGCCAGCAGCTTAGCGTTAAGGGGGCCCCGGAGCTCTGGAAACACCATATATTTT	CASSLALRGPRSSGNTIYF	19	TRBD1	-	TRBV7-6	TRBJ1-3
TGCAGTGCTTACAGGGGGAATGAGCAGTTCTTC	CSAYRGNEQFF	11	TRBD1	-	TRBV20-1	TRBJ2-1
TGTGCCAGCAGTAGGCAGGATAGCAATCAGCCCCAGCATTTT	CASSRQDSNQPQHF	14	-	-	TRBV2	TRBJ1-5
TGTGCTAGTGGACGGACACGTTCATATAGCAATCAGCCCCAGCATTTT	CASGRTRSYSNQPQHF	16	-	-	TRBV12-5	TRBJ1-5
TGTGCCAGCAGTTACTCTCAGGGAAGAAATTCACCCCTCCACTTT	CASSYSQGRNSPLHF	15	-	-	TRBV6-5	TRBJ1-6
TGTGCCAGCAGCTTACTAGCTAGCAATGAGCAGTTCTTC	CASSLLASNEQFF	13	-	-	TRBV11-2	TRBJ2-1
TGTGCCAGCAGCTTGGTAGGGGGCGCGGCGAACACCGGGGAGCTGTTTTTT	CASSLVGGAANTGELFF	17	TRBD1	-	TRBV5-6	TRBJ2-2
TGTGCCAGCAGCTCTAAACCAGGGAACCAGCATTTT	CASSSKPGNQHF	12	-	few	TRBV7-8	TRBJ1-5
TGTGCCAGCAGCATGGGACAGACTTCTTTCTCTGGAAACACCATATATTTT	CASSMGQTSFSGNTIYF	17	TRBD1	-	TRBV11-2	TRBJ1-3
TGTGCCAGCAGCGCAACCGGGACAGGGGTAGGGTATGGCTACACCTTC	CASSATGTGVGYGYTF	16	TRBD1	-	TRBV9	TRBJ1-2
TGTGCCAGCGCTAGGGGGAAGCAGTACTTC	CASARGKQYF	10	-	-	TRBV12-3/TRBV12-4	TRBJ2-7
TGTGCCAGCAGCCAACTTAGCACAGATACGCAGTATTTT	CASSQLSTDTQYF	13	-	-	TRBV3-1/TRBV3-2	TRBJ2-3
TGTGCCATCGCTAGCGATTACACAGATACGCAGTATTTT	CAIASDYTDTQYF	13	-	once	TRBV27	TRBJ2-3
TGTGCCAGCAGCCCCCCCAGAGTAACCGGGACTAGCTACCTAGAGACCCAGTACTTC	CASSPPRVTGTSYLETQYF	19	TRBD2	-	TRBV6-2/TRBV6-3	TRBJ2-5
TGTGCCTGGAACAGACAGGGGGGTGCTGAAGCTTTCTTT	CAWNRQGGAEAFF	13	TRBD1	-	TRBV30	TRBJ1-1
TGTGCCAGCAGACGAGGGGGGGGCCACGAGCAGTACTTC	CASRRGGGHEQYF	13	-	-	TRBV7-2	TRBJ2-7
TGTGCCAGCTCCCGGACAGGGAGGCCGTACGATGAGCAGTTCTTC	CASSRTGRPYDEQFF	15	TRBD1	-	TRBV19	TRBJ2-1